This TCR beta chain appears in the sequencing data of a study of cytomegalovirus exposure and HLA in healthy donors. With respect to this clone: What it recognizes is unknown.

The primer mix had 60 Vbeta and 13 Jbeta primers. The assay was immunoSEQ multiplex PCR, and TCRdb's table has in-frame clones only and misses some. The table records 100,000 to 150,000 clones, 83% of them present only once. Study observations and caveats: It was reported that the classifier diagnosed cytomegalovirus status with high specificity and sensitivity in both the original and validation cohorts. In vitro assays verified that a few CMV-associated chains recognized CMV antigens specifically. Previous analysis showed most TCR beta V segments were productive about 87% or about 30% of the time.

The origin of this receptor is a woman aged 40 to 50 in good health and CMV-seropositive. The sample consisted of PBMCs.

CDR3 in amino acids: CASSLLREGPRDTQYF. CDR3 DNA sequence: TGTGCCAGCAGTTTATTGCGGGAGGGCCCCAGAGATACGCAGTATTTT. This chain links TRBV28 with TRBJ2-3; 9 bases align to TRBD2. Germline loops: CDR1 MDHEN, CDR2 SYDVKM. The CDR3 has 16 amino acids. With V trimmed by 1 base and J by 5 bases, 7 bases remained unmatched.